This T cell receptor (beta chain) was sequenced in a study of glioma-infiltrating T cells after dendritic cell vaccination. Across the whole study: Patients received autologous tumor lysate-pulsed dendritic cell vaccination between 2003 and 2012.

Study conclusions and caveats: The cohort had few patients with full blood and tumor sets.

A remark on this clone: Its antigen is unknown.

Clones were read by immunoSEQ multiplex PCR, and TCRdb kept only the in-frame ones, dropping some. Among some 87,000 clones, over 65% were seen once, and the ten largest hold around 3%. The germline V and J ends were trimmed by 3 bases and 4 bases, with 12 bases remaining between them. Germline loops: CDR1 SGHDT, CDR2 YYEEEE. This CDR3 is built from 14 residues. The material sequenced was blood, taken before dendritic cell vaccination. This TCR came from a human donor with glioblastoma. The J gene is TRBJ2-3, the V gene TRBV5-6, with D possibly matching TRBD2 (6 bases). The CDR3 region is CASSSFWGADTQYF. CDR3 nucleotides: TGTGCCAGCAGCTCGTTTTGGGGGGCAGATACGCAGTATTTT.